The 25 T cell receptor beta chains in this list originate from one sample, sequenced in a study of T cells in Graves' hyperthyroidism and ophthalmopathy. Amplification of TCR beta CDR3 regions was performed using RNA transcripts as template. TCR CDR3 regions were first amplified by RT-PCR with HTBI primers. Using its own MiXCR run on the multiplex PCR reads, TCRdb lists one record per CDR3 protein. The data contain roughly 750,000 distinct CDR3 sequences, around 17% of them singletons. Material for sequencing was blood. These receptors all stem from a young man with Graves' hyperthyroidism.

This clonotype was counted between two and nine times. This sequence joins TRBV4-1 and TRBJ1-3, with D possibly matching TRBD1 (6 bases). V was trimmed by 4 bases and J by 0 bases, leaving 13 bases between them. CDR3 length: 16 residues. Germline CDR1 reads MGHRA; CDR2 reads YSYEKL. The chain's CDR3 is CASSRGGRISGNTIYF. The CDR3 coding sequence is TGCGCCAGCAGCCGTGGGGGGCGGATCTCTGGAAACACCATATATTTT.

At least ten counts were recorded for this clonotype. The genes are TRBV2 and TRBJ1-5; tentatively, D is TRBD1 (5 bases). CDR1 is SNHLY, CDR2 FYNNEI, per germline. Deletions cut 4 bases from V and 6 bases from J, with 10 bases between. This CDR3 is built from 13 residues. This CDR3 reads CASSGGGPQPQHF. CDR3 DNA: TGTGCCAGCAGTGGGGGGGGTCCTCAGCCCCAGCATTTT.

This clonotype was observed many times. This chain connects TRBV18 to TRBJ2-7; 9 nucleotides agree with TRBD2. Germline CDR1 KGHSH, CDR2 LQKENI. V dropped 6 bases and J dropped 6; count of bases not matched to a gene: 6. The CDR3 extends over 13 amino acids. The CDR3: CASSQGLAGEQYF. CDR3 nucleotide sequence: TGTGCCAGCTCTCAGGGACTAGCCGGCGAGCAGTACTTC.

This clonotype has a handful of counts. V and J are TRBV29-1 and TRBJ2-1; 7 bases match TRBD2. With V trimmed by 0 bases and J by 0 bases, 17 bases remained unmatched. The CDR3 sequence is 20 residues long. Germline V CDR1 and CDR2: SQVTM, ANQGSEA. Here the CDR3 reads CSVEDGLAAHKGSSYNEQFF. The CDR3 bases are TGCAGCGTTGAAGACGGGCTAGCGGCACATAAAGGAAGCTCCTACAATGAGCAGTTCTTC.

This clonotype was seen ten or more times. The V call is TRBV11-2, the J call TRBJ2-7, with D perhaps matching TRBD2 (5 bases). Germline CDR1 SGHAT, CDR2 FQNNGV. The CDR3 spans 14 residues. V lost 7 bases and J lost 1, with 14 bases in between. The CDR3 DNA sequence: TGTGCCAGCACCCAAGAGGACTTTTCCTACGAGCAGTACTTC. Encoded protein: CASTQEDFSYEQYF.

This clonotype was seen only a few times. V usage is TRBV27 and J usage is TRBJ2-2; 13 positions agree with TRBD2. Trimming cost V 6 bases and J 7 bases; bases outside gene matches: 11. Germline loops: CDR1 MNHEY, CDR2 SMNVEV (reference sequence). The CDR3 spans 17 residues. The CDR3 loop is CASSPTSGRAFSGELFF. Written as DNA, the CDR3 is TGTGCCAGCAGCCCCACTAGCGGGAGGGCCTTTAGCGGGGAGCTGTTTTTT.

Comment on this clonotype: Since a much larger clone is just one base distant, this may be a read error. V and J are TRBV27 and TRBJ2-7; TRBD1 agrees at 12 bases. In germline, CDR1 is MNHEY, CDR2 SMNVEV (reference sequence). This CDR3 contains 16 residues. Written as DNA, the CDR3 is TGTGCCAGCAGTTCCCCGGGACAGGGGGCTAGGTACGAGCAGTGCTTC. Its protein product is CASSSPGQGARYEQCF.

This clonotype was observed a handful of times. The J gene is TRBJ2-7, the V gene TRBV20-1, with a weak D call TRBD2 (5 bases). Germline CDR1 DFQATT, CDR2 SNEGSKA (reference sequence). The CDR3 is 13 amino acids. V lost 6 bases to trimming and J lost 4 bases, with 16 bases between them. DNA for the CDR3: TGCAGTGCCTATCAACCTAGCAGTTACGAGCAGTACTTC. It is translated as CSAYQPSSYEQYF.

In regard to this clonotype: A clone one base away is much larger, so this may be a read error. V gene TRBV28 combines with J gene TRBJ2-2; unclear D gene. The CDR3 has 13 residues. Germline values: CDR1 MDHEN, CDR2 SYDVKM. The CDR3 region has the DNA TGTGCCAGCAGTTTCCTGAACACCGAGGAGCTGTTTTTT. Its protein product is CASSFLNTEELFF.

In its sample, this clonotype was seen a few times. This chain joins TRBV24-1 and TRBJ2-7, with 8 nucleotides matching TRBD2. The germline CDR1 and CDR2 sequences are KGHDR and SFDVKD. The CDR3 is 24 residues long. V shed 4 bases and J 6 bases; nucleotides not matched to a gene: 37. This CDR3 is CATSDRPAGRMGCLEAGERGEQYF. CDR3 bases: TGTGCCACCAGTGACCGGCCCGCGGGACGGATGGGCTGTCTCGAAGCGGGAGAGCGAGGCGAGCAGTACTTC.

This clonotype appeared many times. The chain couples TRBV11-3 to TRBJ2-1; D is perhaps TRBD1 (5 bases). This CDR3 spans 15 amino acids. CDR1 and CDR2 from the germline V gene are SGHNT and YENEEA. The V and J ends lost 5 bases and 6 bases respectively, with 17 bases between them. CDR3 nucleotides: TGTGCCAGCAGCGCAGGGCGGACACCGGCCAATGAGCAGTTCTTC. Encoded protein: CASSAGRTPANEQFF.

This clonotype was observed a few times. The chain recombines TRBV11-2 with TRBJ2-1, with a possible D match to TRBD2 (6 bases). The CDR3 is made up of 14 amino acids. Germline values: CDR1 SGHAT, CDR2 FQNNGV. Trimming shortened V by 4 bases and J by 9 bases, and 16 bases separated the two germline ends. In DNA form, the CDR3 reads TGTGCCAGCAGCTCTGGGACTGGGCGACGTGAGCAGTTCTTC. This gives the protein CASSSGTGRREQFF.

Many counts were recorded for this clonotype. This chain uses TRBV24-1 with TRBJ2-1; TRBD2 matches 9 bases. Germline V gene data show CDR1 as KGHDR and CDR2 as SFDVKD. The CDR3 length is 16 residues. V shed 0 bases and J 5 bases; nucleotides not matched to a gene: 4. The DNA for the CDR3 is TGTGCCACCAGTGATTTGCCCAGCGGGAGGAACAATGAGCAGTTCTTC. It translates to CATSDLPSGRNNEQFF.

J is TRBJ1-5 and V is TRBV12-5, with a possible D match to TRBD1 (5 bases). The ends were cut back, 0 bases at V and 9 bases at J, with 12 bases in the middle. Germline V gene data show CDR1 as LGHNT and CDR2 as FRNRAP. The CDR3 consists of 14 residues. In DNA form, the CDR3 reads TGTGCTAGTGGTTTGGTATCAGGGCTGCCGCCCCAGCATTTT. Protein product: CASGLVSGLPPQHF.

This clonotype was seen only a few times. The chain uses TRBV30 and TRBJ2-2, with TRBD2 matching 8 bases. V was pared by 4 bases and J by 0 bases, with 4 bases of the junction left unmatched. Germline-derived CDR1 and CDR2 are GTSNPN and SVGIG (reference sequence). This CDR3 comprises 15 residues. CDR3 coding DNA: TGTGCCTGGACTAGCGGGTATACGAACACCGGGGAGCTGTTTTTT. It yields the protein CAWTSGYTNTGELFF.

The DNA of the CDR3 is TGTGCCAGCAGTTTAACACAGGGAAATAATGAGCAGTTCTTC. Translation gives CASSLTQGNNEQFF. V is TRBV28 and J is TRBJ2-1; D might be TRBD1 (6 bases). The CDR3 runs 14 residues. Looked up from germline, CDR1 is MDHEN and CDR2 is SYDVKM. V was trimmed by 2 bases and J by 7 bases, leaving 12 bases between them.

Many counts were recorded for this clonotype. The rearrangement uses TRBV20-1 and TRBJ2-2, with a tentative D call TRBD2 (7 bases). Trimming took off 5 bases at V and 3 bases at J, with 13 bases between the two ends. This CDR3 has 14 amino acids. The germline V gene encodes CDR1 DFQATT and CDR2 SNEGSKA (reference sequence). The CDR3, as DNA: TGCAGTGCTGGGGGGGGGCTGGACACCGGGGAGCTGTTTTTT. It yields the protein CSAGGGLDTGELFF.

This clonotype appeared a few times. The chain employs TRBV7-9 and TRBJ2-2; D not resolved. The germline V gene encodes CDR1 SEHNR and CDR2 FQNEAQ (reference sequence). The ends were cut back, 5 bases at V and 2 bases at J, with 9 bases in the middle. CDR3 size: 14 residues. The CDR3 DNA is TGTGCCAGCAGCAGCCCGACCAACACCGGGGAGCTGTTTTTT. As protein: CASSSPTNTGELFF.

This chain connects TRBV4-3 to TRBJ1-1; D gene unclear. The CDR3 consists of 13 residues. V was shortened by 5 bases and J by 4 bases, with 11 bases between the two germline ends. In germline, CDR1 is LGHNA, CDR2 YSLEER. CDR3 loop: CASSSFRSTEAFF. CDR3 nucleotide sequence: TGCGCCAGCAGCTCATTCCGGAGCACTGAAGCTTTCTTT.

This clonotype was counted ten times or more. This chain links TRBV2 with TRBJ2-7; D not certain. The CDR3 runs 12 residues. Trimming took 4 bases from V and 4 from J, leaving 8 bases between them. Germline V lookup: CDR1 SNHLY, CDR2 FYNNEI. CDR3 loop: CASSVLVYEQYF. The DNA for the CDR3 is TGTGCCAGCAGTGTTCTGGTATACGAGCAGTACTTC.

This clonotype was detected a few times. The chain is built from TRBV30 and TRBJ1-6; TRBD1 might be the D (6 bases). V shed 3 bases and J shed 5 bases, with 8 bases lying between them. The germline V gene encodes CDR1 GTSNPN and CDR2 SVGIG (reference sequence). The CDR3 runs to 13 residues. The CDR3, as DNA: TGTGCCTGGAGCCCAGGGGATAATTCACCCCTCCACTTT. Encoded protein: CAWSPGDNSPLHF.

This clonotype was seen many times. The chain uses TRBV20-1 and TRBJ1-5, with D unclear. The germline CDR1 and CDR2 sequences are DFQATT and SNEGSKA (reference sequence). The V end lost 1 base, the J end lost 0 bases, and 4 bases lay between the germline ends. The CDR3 is 13 residues long. This chain's CDR3 is CSARAGSNQPQHF. The CDR3 DNA reads TGCAGTGCTAGAGCGGGTAGCAATCAGCCCCAGCATTTT.

The chain uses TRBV29-1 and TRBJ2-5; the match to TRBD1 covers 10 bases. J was trimmed by 4 bases and V by 4 bases; bases with no gene match: 6. The CDR3 is 14 residues long. Germline V lookup: CDR1 SQVTM, CDR2 ANQGSEA. The CDR3 nucleotides read TGCAGCGTTGTTGAGACAGGGGGCTTAGAGACCCAGTACTTC. The encoded protein is CSVVETGGLETQYF.

The chain uses TRBV9 and TRBJ1-3; TRBD1 might be the D (5 bases). The V end lost 0 bases, the J end lost 1 base, and 8 bases lay between the germline ends. Germline CDR1 SGDLS, CDR2 YYNGEE. This CDR3 has 15 residues. This CDR3 reads CASSVDGASGNTIYF. The CDR3 DNA is TGTGCCAGCAGCGTAGATGGGGCGTCTGGAAACACCATATATTTT.

This clonotype was seen a few times. The chain combines TRBV5-5 with TRBJ2-3, with unresolved D. The ends were cut back, 1 base at V and 3 bases at J, with 6 bases in the middle. CDR3 size: 13 residues. Germline assignment: CDR1 SGHKS and CDR2 YYEKEE (reference sequence). CDR3 DNA sequence: TGTGCCAGCAGCTTGAGGGCAACAGATACGCAGTATTTT. Translation: CASSLRATDTQYF. The whole variable domain, filled in from reference TRBV5-5 and TRBJ2-3, reads DAGVTQSPTHLIKTRGQQVTLRCSPISGHKSVSWYQQVLGQGPQFIFQYYEKEERGRGNFPDRFSARQFPNYSSELNVNALLLGDSALYLCASSLRATDTQYFGPGTRLTVL.